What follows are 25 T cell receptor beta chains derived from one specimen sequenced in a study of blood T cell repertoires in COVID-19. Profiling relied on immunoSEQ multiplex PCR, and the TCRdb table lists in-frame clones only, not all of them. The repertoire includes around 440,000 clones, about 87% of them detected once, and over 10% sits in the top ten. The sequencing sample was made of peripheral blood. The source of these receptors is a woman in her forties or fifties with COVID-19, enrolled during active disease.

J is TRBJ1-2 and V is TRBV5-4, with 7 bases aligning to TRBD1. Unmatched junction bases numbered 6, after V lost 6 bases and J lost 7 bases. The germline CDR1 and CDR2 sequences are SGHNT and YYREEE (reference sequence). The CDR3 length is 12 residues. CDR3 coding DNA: TGTGCCAGCACCTTCGACAGGGTTGGCTACACCTTC. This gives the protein CASTFDRVGYTF.

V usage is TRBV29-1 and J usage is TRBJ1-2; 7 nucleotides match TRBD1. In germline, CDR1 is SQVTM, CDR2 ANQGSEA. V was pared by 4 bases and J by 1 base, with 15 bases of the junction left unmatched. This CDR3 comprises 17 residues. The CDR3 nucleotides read TGCAGCGTTGGGGGGACAGTCCCTAAATATTATAACTATGGCTACACCTTC. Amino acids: CSVGGTVPKYYNYGYTF.

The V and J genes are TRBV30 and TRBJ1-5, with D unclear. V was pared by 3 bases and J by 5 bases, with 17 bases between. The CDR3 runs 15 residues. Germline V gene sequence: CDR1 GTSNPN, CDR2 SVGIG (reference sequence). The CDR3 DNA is TGTGCCTGGAGCGGAGACGAATTTGGCCATCAGCCCCAGCATTTT. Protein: CAWSGDEFGHQPQHF.

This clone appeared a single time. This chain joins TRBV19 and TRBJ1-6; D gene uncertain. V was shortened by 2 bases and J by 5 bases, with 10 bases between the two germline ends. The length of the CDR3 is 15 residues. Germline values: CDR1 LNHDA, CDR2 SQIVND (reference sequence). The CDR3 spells CASSIIPGDNSPLHF. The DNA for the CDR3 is TGTGCCAGTAGTATAATCCCCGGGGATAATTCACCCCTCCACTTT.

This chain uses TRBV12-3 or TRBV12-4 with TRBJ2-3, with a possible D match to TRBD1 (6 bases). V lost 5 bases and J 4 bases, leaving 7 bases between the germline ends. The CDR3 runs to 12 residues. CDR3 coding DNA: TGTGCCAGCAGTCGACAGGCAGATACGCAGTATTTT. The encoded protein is CASSRQADTQYF.

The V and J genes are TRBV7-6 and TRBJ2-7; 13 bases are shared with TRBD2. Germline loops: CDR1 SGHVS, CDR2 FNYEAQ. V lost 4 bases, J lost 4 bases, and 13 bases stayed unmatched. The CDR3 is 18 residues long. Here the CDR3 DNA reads TGTGCCAGCAGCTCGCGACTAGCGGGGGGCCTAGCCTTATACGAGCAGTACTTC. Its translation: CASSSRLAGGLALYEQYF.

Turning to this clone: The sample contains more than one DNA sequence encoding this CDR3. CDR3 amino acids: CASSLAGGETQYF. CDR3 nucleotides: TGTGCCAGTAGTTTGGCAGGGGGAGAGACCCAGTACTTC. The chain carries TRBV19 and TRBJ2-5; 7 positions match TRBD1. CDR1 and CDR2 (germline): LNHDA, SQIVND (reference sequence). The length of the CDR3 is 13 residues. Trimming cost V 5 bases and J 4 bases; bases outside gene matches: 4.

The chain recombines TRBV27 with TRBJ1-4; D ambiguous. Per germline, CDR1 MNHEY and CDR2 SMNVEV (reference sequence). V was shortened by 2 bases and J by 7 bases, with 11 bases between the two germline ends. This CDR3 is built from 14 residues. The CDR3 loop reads CASSLLQNGEKLFF. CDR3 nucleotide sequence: TGTGCCAGCAGTTTACTACAGAACGGTGAAAAACTGTTTTTT. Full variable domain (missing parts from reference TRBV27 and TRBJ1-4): EAQVTQNPRYLITVTGKKLTVTCSQNMNHEYMSWYRQDPGLGLRQIYYSMNVEVTDKGDVPEGYKVSRKEKRNFPLILESPSPNQTSLYFCASSLLQNGEKLFFGSGTQLSVL.

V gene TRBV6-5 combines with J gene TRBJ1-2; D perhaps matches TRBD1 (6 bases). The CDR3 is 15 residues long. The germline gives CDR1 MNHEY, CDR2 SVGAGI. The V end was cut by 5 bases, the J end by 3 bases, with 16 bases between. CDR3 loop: CASSQRTDQDYGYTF. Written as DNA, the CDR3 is TGTGCCAGCAGTCAAAGGACAGACCAGGACTATGGCTACACCTTC.

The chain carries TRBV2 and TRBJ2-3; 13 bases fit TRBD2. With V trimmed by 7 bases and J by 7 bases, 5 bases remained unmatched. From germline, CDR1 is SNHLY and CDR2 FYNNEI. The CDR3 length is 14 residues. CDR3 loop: CASMPGLAGNTQYF. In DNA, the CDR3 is TGTGCCAGCATGCCGGGACTAGCGGGGAATACGCAGTATTTT.

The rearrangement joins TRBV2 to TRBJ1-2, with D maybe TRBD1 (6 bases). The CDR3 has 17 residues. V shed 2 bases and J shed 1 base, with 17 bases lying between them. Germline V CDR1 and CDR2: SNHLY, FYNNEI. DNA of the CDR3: TGTGCCAGCAGTGAACTTGTGTACAGGGTTCGTAACTATGGCTACACCTTC. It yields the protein CASSELVYRVRNYGYTF.

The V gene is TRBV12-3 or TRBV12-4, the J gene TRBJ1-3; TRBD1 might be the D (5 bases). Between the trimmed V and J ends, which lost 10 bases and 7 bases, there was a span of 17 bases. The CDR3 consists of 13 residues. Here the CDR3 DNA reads TGTGCCACCCGGGGAGGGGAGAGGAACACCATATATTTT. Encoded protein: CATRGGERNTIYF.

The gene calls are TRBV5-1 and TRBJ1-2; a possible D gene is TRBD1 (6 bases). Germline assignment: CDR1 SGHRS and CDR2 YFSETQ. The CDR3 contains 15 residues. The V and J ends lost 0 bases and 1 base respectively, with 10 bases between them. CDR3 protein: CASSLALQGNYGYTF. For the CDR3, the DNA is TGCGCCAGCAGCTTGGCCCTACAGGGTAACTATGGCTACACCTTC.

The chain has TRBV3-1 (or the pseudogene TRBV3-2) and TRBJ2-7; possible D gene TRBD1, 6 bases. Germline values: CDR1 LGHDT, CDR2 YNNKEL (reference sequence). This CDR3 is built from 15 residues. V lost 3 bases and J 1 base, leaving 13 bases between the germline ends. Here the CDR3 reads CASSHSVDSSYEQYF. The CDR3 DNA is TGTGCCAGCAGCCATTCCGTGGACAGTTCCTACGAGCAGTACTTC.

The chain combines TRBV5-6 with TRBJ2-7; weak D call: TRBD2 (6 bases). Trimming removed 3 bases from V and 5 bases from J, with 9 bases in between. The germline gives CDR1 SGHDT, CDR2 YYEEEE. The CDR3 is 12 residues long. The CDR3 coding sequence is TGTGCCAGCAGCTGGGGAGGCCACGAGCAGTACTTC. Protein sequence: CASSWGGHEQYF.

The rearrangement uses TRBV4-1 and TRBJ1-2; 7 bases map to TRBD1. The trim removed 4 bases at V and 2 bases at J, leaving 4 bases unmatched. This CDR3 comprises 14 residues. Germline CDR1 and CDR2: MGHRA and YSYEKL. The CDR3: CASSRAGGNYGYTF. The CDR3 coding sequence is TGCGCCAGCAGCCGGGCAGGGGGAAACTATGGCTACACCTTC.

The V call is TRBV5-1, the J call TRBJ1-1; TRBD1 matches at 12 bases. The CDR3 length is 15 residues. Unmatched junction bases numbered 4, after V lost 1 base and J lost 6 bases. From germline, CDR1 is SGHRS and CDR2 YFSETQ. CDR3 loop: CASSLQGTGGPEAFF. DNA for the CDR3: TGCGCCAGCAGCTTGCAGGGGACAGGGGGCCCTGAAGCTTTCTTT. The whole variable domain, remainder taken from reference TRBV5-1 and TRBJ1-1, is KAGVTQTPRYLIKTRGQQVTLSCSPISGHRSVSWYQQTPGQGLQFLFEYFSETQRNKGNFPGRFSGRQFSNSRSEMNVSTLELGDSALYLCASSLQGTGGPEAFFGQGTRLTVV.

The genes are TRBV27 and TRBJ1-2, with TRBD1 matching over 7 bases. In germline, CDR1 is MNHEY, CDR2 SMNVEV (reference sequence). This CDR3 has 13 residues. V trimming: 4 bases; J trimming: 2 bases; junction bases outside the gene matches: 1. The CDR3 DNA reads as TGTGCCAGCAGTTCGGGACAGAACTATGGCTACACCTTC. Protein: CASSSGQNYGYTF.

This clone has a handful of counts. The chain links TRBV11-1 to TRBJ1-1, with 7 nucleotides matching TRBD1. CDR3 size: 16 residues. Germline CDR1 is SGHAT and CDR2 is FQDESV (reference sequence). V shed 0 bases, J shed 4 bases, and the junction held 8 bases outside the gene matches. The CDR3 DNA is TGTGCCAGCAGCTTAGCGCAGTTGGACAGGCGCACTGAAGCTTTCTTT. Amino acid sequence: CASSLAQLDRRTEAFF.

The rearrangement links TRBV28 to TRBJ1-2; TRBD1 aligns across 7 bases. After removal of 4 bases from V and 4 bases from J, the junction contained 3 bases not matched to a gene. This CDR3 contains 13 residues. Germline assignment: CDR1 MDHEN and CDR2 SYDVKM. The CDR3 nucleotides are TGTGCCAGCAGTTATGGGACAGTCTATGGCTACACCTTC. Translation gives CASSYGTVYGYTF.

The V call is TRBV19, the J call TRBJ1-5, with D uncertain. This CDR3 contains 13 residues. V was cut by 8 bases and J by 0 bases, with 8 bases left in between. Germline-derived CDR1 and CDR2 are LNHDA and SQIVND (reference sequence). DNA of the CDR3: TGTGCCAGTCGGCAGGATAGCAATCAGCCCCAGCATTTT. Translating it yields CASRQDSNQPQHF.

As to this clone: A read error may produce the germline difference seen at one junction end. The CDR3, as DNA: TGTGCCAGCAGTGAACCGGGGACAGACAATGAACAGTTCTTC. Protein sequence: CASSEPGTDNEQFF. This chain links TRBV25-1 with TRBJ2-1, with 7 positions matching TRBD1. Per germline, CDR1 MGHDK and CDR2 SYGVNS. This CDR3 is built from 14 residues.

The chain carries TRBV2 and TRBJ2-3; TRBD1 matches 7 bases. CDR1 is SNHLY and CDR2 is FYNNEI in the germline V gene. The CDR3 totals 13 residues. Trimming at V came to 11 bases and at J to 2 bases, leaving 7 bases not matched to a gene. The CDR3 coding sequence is TGTGCCTCTTACAGGGGTGACACAGATACGCAGTATTTT. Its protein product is CASYRGDTDTQYF.

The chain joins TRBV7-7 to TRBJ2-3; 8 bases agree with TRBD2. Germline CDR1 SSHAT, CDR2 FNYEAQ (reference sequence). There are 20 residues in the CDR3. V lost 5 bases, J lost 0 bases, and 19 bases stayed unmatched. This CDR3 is CASSPSRKAGAQSSTDTQYF. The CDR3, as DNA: TGTGCCAGCAGCCCGTCTCGTAAAGCGGGGGCCCAATCTAGCACAGATACGCAGTATTTT.

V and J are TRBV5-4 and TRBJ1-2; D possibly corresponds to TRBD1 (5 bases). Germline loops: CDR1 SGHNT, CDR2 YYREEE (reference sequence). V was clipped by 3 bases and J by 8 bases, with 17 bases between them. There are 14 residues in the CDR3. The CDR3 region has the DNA TGTGCCAGCAGCTCGGGGGGAATCCTCGGAGGCTACACCTTC. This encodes CASSSGGILGGYTF.